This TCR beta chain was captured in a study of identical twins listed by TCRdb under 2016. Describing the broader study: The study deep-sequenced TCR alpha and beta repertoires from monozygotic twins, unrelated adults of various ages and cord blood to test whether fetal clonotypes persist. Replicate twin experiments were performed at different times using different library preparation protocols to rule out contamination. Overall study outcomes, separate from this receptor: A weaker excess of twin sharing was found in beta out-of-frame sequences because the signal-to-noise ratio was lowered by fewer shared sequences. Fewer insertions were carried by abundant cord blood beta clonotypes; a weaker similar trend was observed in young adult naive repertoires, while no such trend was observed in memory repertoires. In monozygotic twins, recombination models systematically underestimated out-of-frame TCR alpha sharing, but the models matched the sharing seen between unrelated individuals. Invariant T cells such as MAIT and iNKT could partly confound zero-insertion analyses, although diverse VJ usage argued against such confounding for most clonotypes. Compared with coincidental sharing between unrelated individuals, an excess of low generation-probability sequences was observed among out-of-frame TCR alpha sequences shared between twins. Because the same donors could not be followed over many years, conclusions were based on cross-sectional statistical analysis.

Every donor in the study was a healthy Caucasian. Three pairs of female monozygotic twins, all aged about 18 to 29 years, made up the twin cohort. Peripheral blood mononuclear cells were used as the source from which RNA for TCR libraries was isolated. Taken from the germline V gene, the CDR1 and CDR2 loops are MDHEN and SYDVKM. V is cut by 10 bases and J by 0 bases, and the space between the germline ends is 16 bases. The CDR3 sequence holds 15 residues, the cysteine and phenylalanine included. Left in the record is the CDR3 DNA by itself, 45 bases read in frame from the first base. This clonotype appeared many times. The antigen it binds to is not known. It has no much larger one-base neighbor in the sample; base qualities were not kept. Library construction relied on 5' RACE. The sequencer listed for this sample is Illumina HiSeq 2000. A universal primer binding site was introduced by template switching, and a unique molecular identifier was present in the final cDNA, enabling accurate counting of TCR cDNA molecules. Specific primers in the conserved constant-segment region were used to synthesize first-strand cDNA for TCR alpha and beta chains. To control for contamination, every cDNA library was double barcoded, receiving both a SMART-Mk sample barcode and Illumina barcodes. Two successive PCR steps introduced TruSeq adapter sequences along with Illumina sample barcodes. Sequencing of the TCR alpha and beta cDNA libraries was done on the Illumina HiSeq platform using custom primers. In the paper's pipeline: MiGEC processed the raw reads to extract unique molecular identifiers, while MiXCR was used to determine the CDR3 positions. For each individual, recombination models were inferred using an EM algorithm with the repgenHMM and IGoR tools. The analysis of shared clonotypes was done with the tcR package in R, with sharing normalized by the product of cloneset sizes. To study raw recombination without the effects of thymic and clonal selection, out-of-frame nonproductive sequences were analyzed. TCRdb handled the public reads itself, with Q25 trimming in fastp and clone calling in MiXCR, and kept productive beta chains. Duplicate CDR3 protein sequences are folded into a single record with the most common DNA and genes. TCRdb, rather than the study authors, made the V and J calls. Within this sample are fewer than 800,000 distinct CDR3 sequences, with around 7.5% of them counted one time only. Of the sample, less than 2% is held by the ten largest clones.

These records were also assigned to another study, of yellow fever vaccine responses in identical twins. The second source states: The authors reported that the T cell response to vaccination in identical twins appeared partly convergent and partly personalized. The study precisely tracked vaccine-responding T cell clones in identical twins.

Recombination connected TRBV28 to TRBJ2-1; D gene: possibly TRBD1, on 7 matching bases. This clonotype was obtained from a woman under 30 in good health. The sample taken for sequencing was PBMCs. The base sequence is TGTGCCACCCGGAGGGGGCTAAGCTCCTACAATGAGCAGTTCTTC. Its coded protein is CATRRGLSSYNEQFF.